One T cell receptor (beta chain) is described in this entry. Its cognate antigen is unknown. TCRdb keeps only in-frame clones here, not all; method: immunoSEQ multiplex PCR. The data contain approximately 15,000 clones, less than 85% of them singletons. These data belong to a study of vaccination effects on CD4 cells after COVID-19. Study-wide background: The authors sampled three convalescent patients early and late after vaccination. Post-vaccine draws lagged the second dose by a median of 72 days. Study results and caveats: Convalescents showed post-vaccine spike-reactive clones that were mainly new vaccine-induced clones. Late post-vaccination samples showed marked contraction of infection- and vaccine-induced clones.

Germline V lookup: CDR1 SGHAT, CDR2 FQNNGV. Unmatched junction bases numbered 5, after V lost 4 bases and J lost 7 bases. The CDR3 length is 15 residues. Before any sequencing was done, the ViraFEST assay used viral peptide pools to expand antigen-specific CD4+ T cells. Cultured cells yielded isolated CD4+ T cells after more than nine days. PCR-confirmed SARS-CoV-2 infection occurred in the person between March and December 2020. All study participants received two doses of BNT162b2 or mRNA-1273 vaccine. The chain uses TRBV11-2 and TRBJ1-6; 9 bases agree with TRBD1. This sequence originates from a human donor who had a prior SARS-CoV-2 infection. This specimen was CD4+ T cells from PBMCs cultured with SARS-CoV-2 spike peptides, taken after COVID-19 vaccination. DNA for the CDR3: TGTGCCAGCAGCTGGGACAGGGTCGAAAATTCACCCCTCCACTTT. Amino acids: CASSWDRVENSPLHF.